This T cell receptor (beta chain) was captured in a study of beta chain features in type 1 diabetes. General observations from the study: Type 1 diabetes patients had VDJ junctions that carried fewer insertions and more deletions. Type 1 diabetes patients had moderately but significantly shorter TCRB CDR3s in all four CD4+ subsets. PCR may have favored shorter templates equally in patients and controls.

With 4 bases clipped from V and 5 bases from J, the junction kept 7 bases outside the gene matches. The CDR3 loop spans 14 amino acids. Germline values: CDR1 SGHNT, CDR2 YYREEE (reference sequence). Each sorted population was over 95% pure. This clone has only a few counts. Its antigen is still unknown. As every portion of the isolated RNA was reverse transcribed, the sequencing read expressed TCRB transcripts. The average read count of naive, central memory and regulatory T cell samples was around 3.8 million. Profiling relied on immunoSEQ multiplex PCR, and the TCRdb table lists in-frame clones only, not all of them. The sample includes 200,000 to 250,000 clones, around 13% of them seen just once.

The genes are TRBV5-4 and TRBJ1-1; 8 positions match TRBD1. This sequence originates from a man aged 25-40 years with type 1 diabetes. The sample taken for sequencing was naive CD4+ T cells from blood. CDR3 DNA sequence: TGTGCCAGCAGCGGAACAGGGGGGTGGACTGAAGCTTTCTTT. Amino acid sequence: CASSGTGGWTEAFF.